Below are 25 T cell receptor beta chains sequenced from a single sample in a study of CXCR3-negative and CXCR3-positive naive CD8 T cells (dated by TCRdb to between 2017 and 2020). Sequencing used a NextSeq 550. The Human TCR Profiling Kit (MiLaboratory) was used to prepare UMI-labeled 5' RACE TRB cDNA libraries. Reads reprocessed by TCRdb are summarized as one entry per CDR3 protein sequence, and DNA is absent. This sample's records show about 62,000 distinct CDR3 sequences. The ten largest make up 4.3% of the sample. The sample taken for sequencing was naive CXCR3- CD8+ T cells from blood. The meaning of the sample's cell subset or site label: CD45RO-CCR7+CD27+CD95- naive CD8+ T cells lacking CXCR3 (TNR3-). The source of these receptors is a human donor in good health. Some clones in this sample may be carry-over from other donors' samples.

The rearrangement uses TRBV10-3 and TRBJ2-1; TCRdb reports TRBD2, a call that lacks DNA to check it against. Germline CDR1 reads ENHRY; CDR2 reads SYGVKD. The CDR3 has 15 residues. The CDR3 here is CAISESSGNANEQFF.

This chain connects TRBV28 to TRBJ2-5; TCRdb gives TRBD2 as the D gene, but with no DNA this cannot be confirmed. The CDR3 has 15 amino acids. Germline V gives CDR1 MDHEN, CDR2 SYDVKM. The CDR3 spells CASSLAGGPPETQYF.

This chain links TRBV7-2 with TRBJ2-7; TCRdb returns TRBD2, unconfirmable since there is no DNA. Germline V lookup: CDR1 SGHTA, CDR2 FQGNSA. This CDR3 spans 15 amino acids. The CDR3 region is CASSEGLAGSYEQYF.

V usage is TRBV4-3 and J usage is TRBJ1-5; TCRdb reports TRBD1, a call that lacks DNA to check it against. Per the germline V gene, CDR1 is LGHNA and CDR2 is YSLEER. The CDR3 length is 17 residues. CDR3 sequence: CASSQSFRGGGNQPQHF.

The genes are TRBV29-1 and TRBJ2-7; there is no DNA to check the TCRdb D call of TRBD1. This CDR3 has 14 residues. Germline CDR1 is SQVTM and CDR2 is ANQGSEA. CDR3 residues: CSVDLSGLGGEQYF.

The rearrangement links TRBV28 to TRBJ2-1; TCRdb's D gene call, TRBD1, goes unchecked for lack of DNA. There are 12 residues in the CDR3. Germline V gives CDR1 MDHEN, CDR2 SYDVKM. This CDR3 reads CASSFRGNEQFF.

This chain links TRBV20-1 with TRBJ2-3; with no DNA, the TCRdb D assignment of TRBD1 cannot be verified. There are 17 residues in the CDR3. From germline, CDR1 is DFQATT and CDR2 SNEGSKA (reference sequence). This chain's CDR3 is CSARDLRTGGRLDTQYF.

The chain employs TRBV5-4 and TRBJ2-7; the D gene TCRdb calls, TRBD1, cannot be checked with no DNA. This CDR3 spans 16 amino acids. Per the germline V gene, CDR1 is SGHNT and CDR2 is YYREEE (reference sequence). The CDR3 sequence is CASSTRQGGNVYEQYF.

The J gene is TRBJ1-1, the V gene TRBV6-1; TCRdb outputs TRBD1, but without DNA this stays unchecked. CDR3 size: 15 residues. CDR1 MNHNS and CDR2 SASEGT come from the germline V gene. The CDR3 spells CASSEAGQLYTEAFF.

CDR3 region: CASSFGTAYSYNEQFF. The chain joins TRBV5-1 to TRBJ2-1; TCRdb's D call of TRBD1 is untestable without DNA. Germline V lookup: CDR1 SGHRS, CDR2 YFSETQ. This CDR3 has 16 amino acids.

The rearrangement links TRBV6-1 to TRBJ1-2. The CDR3 contains 14 residues. Germline values: CDR1 MNHNS, CDR2 SASEGT. CDR3 loop: CASSEAGIAYGYTF.

This chain joins TRBV7-9 and TRBJ1-1; with no DNA, the TCRdb D assignment of TRBD1 cannot be verified. CDR1 SEHNR and CDR2 FQNEAQ come from the germline V gene (reference sequence). This CDR3 comprises 13 residues. CDR3 loop: CASSSNRGTEAFF.

The chain uses TRBV25-1 and TRBJ2-1; absent DNA, TCRdb's TRBD1 call cannot be checked. CDR3 length: 16 amino acids. Germline-derived CDR1 and CDR2 are MGHDK and SYGVNS. This chain's CDR3 is CASSVKGQGVMNEQFF.

The J gene is TRBJ2-1, the V gene TRBV18. Germline V lookup: CDR1 KGHSH, CDR2 LQKENI. The CDR3 length is 14 residues. The CDR3 here is CASSPTTTNNEQFF.

V is TRBV4-1 and J is TRBJ1-6; TCRdb names TRBD1, which stays unverified in the absence of DNA. This CDR3 is built from 14 residues. Per the germline V gene, CDR1 is MGHRA and CDR2 is YSYEKL. The CDR3 sequence: CASSQAGGRAPLHF.

The chain recombines TRBV2 with TRBJ2-1; TCRdb designates TRBD1, a call that cannot be tested without DNA. The CDR3 loop spans 16 amino acids. The germline V gene encodes CDR1 SNHLY and CDR2 FYNNEI. This CDR3 reads CASSTLDRGSKGEQFF.

The V and J genes are TRBV6-1 and TRBJ2-3; TCRdb designates TRBD2, a call that cannot be tested without DNA. Looked up from germline, CDR1 is MNHNS and CDR2 is SASEGT. The CDR3 extends over 16 amino acids. CDR3 amino acids: CASSEAGTSGSDTQYF.

The genes are TRBV29-1 and TRBJ1-2; TCRdb's assignment of TRBD1 cannot be checked, as there is no DNA. Germline V gives CDR1 SQVTM, CDR2 ANQGSEA. CDR3 length equals 13 residues. CDR3 residues: CSVLEQGSYGYTF.

The CDR3 here is CSVEDPSDRDEKLFF. The rearrangement joins TRBV29-1 to TRBJ1-4; TCRdb designates TRBD1, a call that cannot be tested without DNA. The CDR3 runs 15 residues. CDR1 is SQVTM, CDR2 ANQGSEA, per germline.

This chain links TRBV12-3 or TRBV12-4 with TRBJ2-7. This CDR3 comprises 11 residues. Here the CDR3 reads CASSSNYEQYF.

The V gene is TRBV28, the J gene TRBJ2-7; the TRBD1 assignment by TCRdb is unverifiable without DNA. The germline V gene encodes CDR1 MDHEN and CDR2 SYDVKM. This CDR3 spans 13 amino acids. The CDR3 region is CASGRTGAYEQYF.

The genes are TRBV6-5 and TRBJ2-3; TCRdb returns TRBD1, unconfirmable since there is no DNA. This CDR3 comprises 14 residues. CDR1 MNHEY and CDR2 SVGAGI come from the germline V gene. The CDR3 loop reads CASSPGTNTDTQYF.

The rearrangement uses TRBV27 and TRBJ1-3. The V gene's germline CDR1 is MNHEY and CDR2 SMNVEV (reference sequence). This CDR3 has 15 residues. CDR3 sequence: CASSFSGYSGNTIYF.

J is TRBJ1-1 and V is TRBV7-9; TCRdb names TRBD1, which stays unverified in the absence of DNA. CDR1 SEHNR and CDR2 FQNEAQ come from the germline V gene (reference sequence). This CDR3 comprises 17 residues. CDR3 sequence reads: CASSIGTGGAGDTEAFF. The full variable domain, its missing parts supplied by reference TRBV7-9 and TRBJ1-1, is DTGVSQNPRHKITKRGQNVTFRCDPISEHNRLYWYRQTLGQGPEFLTYFQNEAQLEKSRLLSDRFSAERPKGSFSTLEIQRTEQGDSAMYLCASSIGTGGAGDTEAFFGQGTRLTVV.

V and J are TRBV6-2 or TRBV6-3 and TRBJ1-1; the D call of TRBD1 rests on TCRdb alone, since no DNA is present to check it. The CDR3 consists of 15 residues. Germline V gene sequence: CDR1 MNHEY, CDR2 SVGEGT. CDR3 sequence reads: CASVPLRDANTEAFF.